The next 5 T cell receptor beta chains were all read from a single sample in a study of cytotoxic CD8 clonotypes in ibrutinib-treated CLL. Sequenced by immunoSEQ multiplex PCR; TCRdb stores in-frame clones only, minus some. The table has about 25,000 clones, approximately 70% seen once. The source was PBMCs, collected at disease progression, from a patient treated with ibrutinib. The source of these receptors is a human donor with chronic lymphocytic leukemia.

The chain links TRBV9 to TRBJ1-1; possible D gene TRBD1, 5 bases. From germline, CDR1 is SGDLS and CDR2 YYNGEE. V shed 0 bases and J shed 1 base, with 13 bases lying between them. CDR3 length: 16 residues. The CDR3 nucleotides read TGTGCCAGCAGCGTAGGGATTGGGCAGGGGAACACTGAAGCTTTCTTT. Amino acid sequence: CASSVGIGQGNTEAFF.

This chain joins TRBV27 and TRBJ1-2; D remains unclear. With 11 bases removed from V and 2 bases from J, the gap between germline ends came to 21 bases. The CDR3 is made up of 15 amino acids. Germline V lookup: CDR1 MNHEY, CDR2 SMNVEV (reference sequence). The CDR3 bases are TGTGCCCAGAAGGGTCAATTGGGCACCAACTATGGCTACACCTTC. Its protein is CAQKGQLGTNYGYTF.

This chain joins TRBV7-8 and TRBJ2-1; 9 nucleotides agree with TRBD2. Trimming removed 0 bases from V and 4 bases from J; junction bases left unmatched: 1. The CDR3 has 15 residues. The germline V gene encodes CDR1 SGHVS and CDR2 FQNEAQ. The CDR3 DNA follows: TGTGCCAGCAGCTTAGCTAGCGGGGGTTACAATGAGCAGTTCTTC. Its protein is CASSLASGGYNEQFF.

The chain couples TRBV13 to TRBJ2-5; D perhaps matches TRBD1 (5 bases). Trimming stripped 2 bases from V and 3 bases from J, with 22 bases between. The CDR3 runs to 18 residues. CDR1 PRHDT and CDR2 FYEKMQ come from the germline V gene (reference sequence). In nucleotides, the CDR3 is TGTGCCAGCAGCTTAATTGACAGCCATTCAAGTGTAAAAGAGACCCAGTACTTC. Its protein is CASSLIDSHSSVKETQYF.

This rearrangement joins TRBV4-3 to TRBJ2-7; TRBD1 aligns across 7 bases. The CDR3 is 16 residues long. CDR1 and CDR2 (germline): LGHNA, YSLEER. Trimming cost V 0 bases and J 2 bases; bases outside gene matches: 7. The CDR3 nucleotides read TGCGCCAGCAGCCAAGATTCGACAGGGCCGACCTACGAGCAGTACTTC. Encoded protein: CASSQDSTGPTYEQYF.